Listed here is a single T cell receptor beta chain. The CDR3 is 15 amino acids. The V segment lost 4 bases and the J segment 5 bases; nucleotides outside the gene matches: 7. Assay used: immunoSEQ multiplex PCR; TCRdb lists only in-frame clones, some missing. This table holds some 180,000 clones, 84% found once. The data stem from a study of blood T cell repertoires in COVID-19. Turning to the study itself: Samples taken during acute and convalescent COVID-19 were collected in the United States, Italy and Spain. PBMCs, B-cell-depleted T cells, or T cells were the source of the cDNA or gDNA that made up the material.

Sequences were obtained from peripheral blood. This sequence originates from a woman older than 75 with COVID-19, enrolled during active disease. The chain couples TRBV5-7 to TRBJ2-2, with 8 bases matching TRBD2. TRBV5-7 is sorted into the ORF group, with uncertain function. The CDR3 reads CASSVRRLATGELFF. The DNA for the CDR3 is TGTGCCAGCAGCGTAAGACGACTAGCGACCGGGGAGCTGTTTTTT.